These 8 T cell receptor beta chains were sequenced from one sample in a study of T cells in Graves' hyperthyroidism and ophthalmopathy. TCR beta CDR3 regions were amplified from RNA. First-round RT-PCR targeting the TCR CDR3 was performed with the HTBI primer set. In TCRdb, the multiplex PCR reads were re-called with MiXCR into one record per CDR3 protein. The data contain approximately 600,000 distinct CDR3 sequences, 20% to 25% of them singletons. Sequencing input: blood. These receptors came from a man aged 30-40 years with Graves' ophthalmopathy.

J is TRBJ2-7 and V is TRBV10-3, with 9 bases identical to TRBD1. CDR3 length: 16 amino acids. The V gene's germline CDR1 is ENHRY and CDR2 SYGVKD. V was clipped by 7 bases and J by 3 bases; unmatched bases: 13. CDR3 loop: CAITENPGQGIYEQYF. CDR3 sequence (DNA): TGTGCCATCACCGAGAACCCGGGACAGGGAATCTACGAGCAGTACTTC.

This sequence joins TRBV6-1 and TRBJ2-7, with D unresolved. The CDR3 consists of 14 residues. Trimming took 5 bases from V and 1 from J, leaving 12 bases between them. CDR1 MNHNS and CDR2 SASEGT come from the germline V gene. CDR3 in amino acids: CASSRTDDSYEQYF. CDR3 DNA: TGTGCCAGCAGTCGTACGGACGATTCCTACGAGCAGTACTTC.

This clonotype was found many times. The genes are TRBV2 and TRBJ2-5; perhaps D is TRBD1 or TRBD2 (5 bases each). Per germline, CDR1 SNHLY and CDR2 FYNNEI. The V gene lost 4 bases and the J gene lost 5 bases, with 14 bases spanning the gap. CDR3 size: 14 residues. The CDR3 here is CASSGGRVRETQYF. CDR3 sequence (DNA): TGTGCCAGCAGTGGGGGACGCGTAAGGGAGACCCAGTACTTC.

This clonotype was detected only a few times. The rearrangement links TRBV6-1 to TRBJ1-4, with D uncertain. Germline CDR1 reads MNHNS; CDR2 reads SASEGT. Trimming took off 3 bases at V and 4 bases at J, with 9 bases between the two ends. There are 14 residues in the CDR3. The CDR3 reads CASSETPLNEKLFF. For the CDR3, the DNA is TGTGCCAGCAGTGAGACACCGCTTAATGAAAAACTGTTTTTT.

The V gene is TRBV27, the J gene TRBJ2-7, with 10 bases fitting TRBD2. The length of the CDR3 is 16 residues. The V gene's germline CDR1 is MNHEY and CDR2 SMNVEV (reference sequence). Trimming took 1 base from V and 3 from J; bases not matched to a gene: 6. The DNA for the CDR3 is TGTGCCAGCAGTTTATTGACCGGGACTAGCGTCTACGAGCAGTACTTC. Translation: CASSLLTGTSVYEQYF.

This clonotype was observed at least ten times. The V and J genes are TRBV12-3 or TRBV12-4 and TRBJ1-2; unclear D gene. Trimming took 3 bases from V and 3 from J, leaving 8 bases between them. This CDR3 is built from 13 residues. The CDR3 region has the DNA TGTGCCAGCAGTTTTGGGTTTGACTATGGCTACACCTTC. Its protein is CASSFGFDYGYTF.

This clonotype turned up a few times. The V and J genes are TRBV5-5 and TRBJ1-1, with 10 bases fitting TRBD1. CDR3 length: 17 amino acids. The germline CDR1 and CDR2 sequences are SGHKS and YYEKEE (reference sequence). The junction had 8 bases not matched to a gene; V was cut back by 2 bases and J by 1 base. CDR3 in amino acids: CASSFSGQGGRNTEAFF. CDR3 DNA sequence: TGTGCCAGCAGCTTCTCTGGACAGGGGGGGAGGAACACTGAAGCTTTCTTT.

The gene calls are TRBV6-1 and TRBJ2-7; TRBD2 matches at 13 bases. CDR3 length: 14 residues. Germline CDR1 MNHNS, CDR2 SASEGT. J was trimmed by 4 bases and V by 6 bases; bases with no gene match: 3. The CDR3 DNA reads TGTGCCAGCAGCGAGGGACTAGCGGGATACGAGCAGTACTTC. Translation: CASSEGLAGYEQYF.